Sequencing of this T cell receptor beta chain was carried out in a study of cytomegalovirus exposure and HLA in healthy donors. Whole-study findings and limits: The Asian-associated ancestry cluster reportedly had fewer N-insertions than the approximately 670-donor mean in a later analysis. A later analysis found common viral pathogens apparently linked to several of the most significant clusters. In a later analysis, at a false discovery rate of 0.05, 16,951 TCR beta sequences were associated with HLA alleles.

PCR employed 60 Vbeta and 13 Jbeta primers. Measured with immunoSEQ multiplex PCR; TCRdb has only the in-frame clones, and not every one. The sample carries about 73,000 clones, over 70% recorded once. V was pared by 2 bases and J by 8 bases, with 10 bases of the junction left unmatched. The CDR3 length is 15 residues. The V gene's germline CDR1 is SGHNT and CDR2 YYREEE (reference sequence). In regard to this clone: Its antigen is undetermined.

V is TRBV5-4 and J is TRBJ1-2, with 9 nucleotides matching TRBD1. The source is a man between 65 and 85 years old in good health and CMV-seronegative. Sequencing used PBMCs. DNA of the CDR3: TGTGCCAGCAGCTTAGGGACAGGGCATATCTACGGCTACACCTTC. Its protein product is CASSLGTGHIYGYTF.